This T cell receptor beta chain was recorded in a study of shared clonotypes between healthy human individuals. An even split of each subset's genomic DNA across several immunoSEQ plates was performed. The table came from immunoSEQ multiplex PCR; TCRdb's copy has only in-frame clones and leaves some out. The data show about 590,000 clones, roughly 95% seen once. CD8 cells classed as naive were CD45RO-negative and positively selected for CCR7, excluding terminally differentiated effector memory CD45RA+ cells. Recent acute infections and vaccinations were absent in the healthy HIV-negative adult donors. The V gene lost 0 bases and the J gene lost 6 bases, with 12 bases spanning the gap. This CDR3 comprises 14 residues. From germline, CDR1 is SGHAT and CDR2 FQNNGV.

The TCR sequence derives from a young woman in good health. Sequenced: naive CD8+ T cells sorted from blood. This chain joins TRBV11-2 and TRBJ2-7; the D gene could be TRBD1 or TRBD2 (5 bases each). DNA of the CDR3: TGTGCCAGCAGCTTAGATGGGGCAGGGAGCGAGCAGTACTTC. Translating gives CASSLDGAGSEQYF.